The clone carrying this TCR beta chain has just one count. The data are from a study of T cell changes during pregnancy in multiple sclerosis. The table came from immunoSEQ multiplex PCR; TCRdb's copy has only in-frame clones and leaves some out. The sample lists tens of thousands of clones, about 88% occurring once. Germline CDR1 is SGHVS and CDR2 is FQNEAQ. The V gene end was trimmed by 1 base and the J gene end by 7 bases; junction bases not matched to a gene: 9. There are 16 residues in the CDR3. The V call is TRBV7-8, the J call TRBJ1-2, with 10 positions matching TRBD1. The input for sequencing was CD4+ T cells from peripheral blood mononuclear cells, taken in the third trimester of pregnancy. The sequence was collected from a female donor with multiple sclerosis, enrolled in a pregnancy study. The CDR3 DNA is TGTGCCAGCAGCTTAGGAGCCGGGACAGGGGCAAGTGGCTACACCTTC. Amino acid sequence: CASSLGAGTGASGYTF.